The present TCR beta chain was sequenced within a study of human thymus T cells. The study, taken as a whole, reports: In thymic and blood repertoires alike, V and J usage looked biased. Related studies found that unrelated individuals share highly overlapping thymic repertoires.

Comment on this clone: Its antigen is currently unknown.

CDR3 size: 13 residues. V was trimmed by 5 bases and J by 4 bases, leaving 11 bases between them. Germline CDR1 reads MDHEN; CDR2 reads SYDVKM. The thymus was resected at corrective cardiac surgery. The donor group consisted of healthy Finnish infants who were having corrective surgery for congenital heart defects. Here immunoSEQ multiplex PCR was the method, and the copy in TCRdb shows in-frame clones only, minus some. The sample consists of some 120,000 clones, 90% to 95% of them appearing once. Material for sequencing was thymus tissue. The clonotype was recovered from a boy less than two years old with a congenital heart defect but otherwise immunologically healthy. The chain uses TRBV28 and TRBJ1-2, with a weak D call TRBD1 (6 bases). The CDR3 reads CASSQTRGYGYTF. The CDR3, as DNA: TGTGCCAGCAGTCAAACCAGGGGCTATGGCTACACCTTC.